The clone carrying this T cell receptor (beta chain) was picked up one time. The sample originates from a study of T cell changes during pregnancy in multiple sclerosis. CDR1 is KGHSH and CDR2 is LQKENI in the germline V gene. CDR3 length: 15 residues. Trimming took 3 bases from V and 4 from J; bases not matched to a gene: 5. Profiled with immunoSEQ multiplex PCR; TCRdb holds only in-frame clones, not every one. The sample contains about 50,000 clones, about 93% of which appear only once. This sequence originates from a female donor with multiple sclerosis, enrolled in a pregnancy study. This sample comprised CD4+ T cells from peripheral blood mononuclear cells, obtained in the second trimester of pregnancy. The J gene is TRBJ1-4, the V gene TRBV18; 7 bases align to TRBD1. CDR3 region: CASSPDRVVNEKLFF. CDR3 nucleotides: TGTGCCAGCTCACCCGACAGGGTGGTTAATGAAAAACTGTTTTTT.